The 11 T cell receptor beta chains below come from one sample, sequenced in a study of T cell changes during pregnancy in multiple sclerosis. Clones were read by immunoSEQ multiplex PCR, and TCRdb kept only the in-frame ones, dropping some. The repertoire holds about 77,000 clones, with about 92% as singletons. Sequences were derived from peripheral blood, sampled after pregnancy. These receptors were collected from a female donor in good health, enrolled as a control in a pregnancy study.

The chain combines TRBV18 with TRBJ2-5; 10 positions agree with TRBD2. Germline CDR1 is KGHSH and CDR2 is LQKENI. J was trimmed by 5 bases and V by 2 bases; bases with no gene match: 8. The CDR3 consists of 16 residues. Here the CDR3 DNA reads TGTGCCAGCTCACCATCGCGACTAGCGGGCGCGGAGACCCAGTACTTC. It encodes CASSPSRLAGAETQYF.

The chain links TRBV15 to TRBJ2-7; 11 positions agree with TRBD2. The germline V gene has CDR1 LNHNV and CDR2 YYDKDF (reference sequence). The CDR3 has 15 residues. The V gene end was trimmed by 0 bases and the J gene end by 6 bases; junction bases not matched to a gene: 4. CDR3 region: CATSRELLAGAEQYF. CDR3 in DNA: TGTGCCACCAGCAGAGAGTTACTAGCGGGAGCCGAGCAGTACTTC.

The chain carries TRBV6-1 and TRBJ1-1; unclear D gene. Per the germline V gene, CDR1 is MNHNS and CDR2 is SASEGT. The CDR3 runs to 11 residues. V was pared by 2 bases and J by 9 bases, with 7 bases between. Written as DNA, the CDR3 is TGTGCCAGCAGTGAATCCCTCCAAGCTTTCTTT. It yields the protein CASSESLQAFF.

This sequence joins TRBV5-6 and TRBJ2-2; 8 nucleotides agree with TRBD2. The length of the CDR3 is 17 residues. V shed 0 bases, J shed 4 bases, and the junction held 8 bases outside the gene matches. CDR1 and CDR2 from the germline V gene are SGHDT and YYEEEE. The CDR3 sequence is CASSLAGGGQVTGELFF. The CDR3, as DNA: TGTGCCAGCAGCTTGGCCGGGGGGGGGCAGGTCACCGGGGAGCTGTTTTTT.

The chain couples TRBV5-5 to TRBJ2-3, with 9 positions matching TRBD2. The germline gives CDR1 SGHKS, CDR2 YYEKEE (reference sequence). The CDR3 is 16 amino acids. After removal of 5 bases from V and 0 bases from J, the junction contained 7 bases not matched to a gene. CDR3 loop: CASSGSGGLSTDTQYF. Here the CDR3 DNA reads TGTGCCAGCAGTGGTAGCGGGGGCCTTAGCACAGATACGCAGTATTTT. The entire variable domain, with the rest obtained from reference TRBV5-5 and TRBJ2-3, is as follows: DAGVTQSPTHLIKTRGQQVTLRCSPISGHKSVSWYQQVLGQGPQFIFQYYEKEERGRGNFPDRFSARQFPNYSSELNVNALLLGDSALYLCASSGSGGLSTDTQYFGPGTRLTVL.

The chain recombines TRBV7-9 with TRBJ1-4; D gene ambiguous. V lost 5 bases, J lost 4 bases, and 11 bases lay in between. Germline assignment: CDR1 SEHNR and CDR2 FQNEAQ (reference sequence). This CDR3 contains 14 residues. The CDR3 DNA is TGTGCCAGCAGCAAGACGGGTTTTAATGAAAAACTGTTTTTT. It specifies CASSKTGFNEKLFF.

V usage is TRBV6-5 and J usage is TRBJ2-1; maybe TRBD2 (5 bases). Germline lookup yields CDR1 MNHEY and CDR2 SVGAGI. The CDR3 spans 14 residues. V shed 3 bases and J shed 5 bases, with 11 bases lying between them. CDR3 nucleotides: TGTGCCAGCAGTTATCGGACTCATGACAATGAGCAGTTCTTC. This gives the protein CASSYRTHDNEQFF.

By share of the sample, this clone is medium-sized. The chain combines TRBV11-2 with TRBJ1-1; D perhaps matches TRBD1 (6 bases). The length of the CDR3 is 13 residues. The V end was cut by 2 bases, the J end by 5 bases, with 9 bases between. Looked up from germline, CDR1 is SGHAT and CDR2 is FQNNGV. The CDR3 nucleotides are TGTGCCAGCAGCTTAAGTCAGGGGACTGAAGCTTTCTTT. This gives the protein CASSLSQGTEAFF.

This chain uses TRBV6-4 with TRBJ2-3; the match to TRBD2 covers 7 bases. This CDR3 spans 14 amino acids. CDR1 and CDR2 from the germline V gene are MRHNA and SNTAGT. The J segment lost 3 bases and the V segment lost 8 bases, leaving 8 bases of the junction unmatched. The CDR3 is CASSLAGETDTQYF. CDR3 nucleotide sequence: TGTGCCAGCTCTCTGGCGGGGGAGACAGATACGCAGTATTTT.

The V gene is TRBV5-1, the J gene TRBJ1-2, with D uncertain. From germline, CDR1 is SGHRS and CDR2 YFSETQ. Trimming took off 0 bases at V and 2 bases at J, with 8 bases between the two ends. The CDR3 loop spans 14 amino acids. CDR3 nucleotide sequence: TGCGCCAGCAGCTTGGGTTCAGTAAACTATGGCTACACCTTC. It yields the protein CASSLGSVNYGYTF.

This clone was counted between two and nine times. J is TRBJ1-5 and V is TRBV19; no firm D call. The length of the CDR3 is 17 residues. Trimming removed 3 bases at V and 0 bases at J, with 15 bases between. Germline assignment: CDR1 LNHDA and CDR2 SQIVND (reference sequence). The CDR3 DNA sequence: TGTGCCAGTAGTATTGGGGATCGAGACTATAGCAATCAGCCCCAGCATTTT. This translates into CASSIGDRDYSNQPQHF.